The entry that follows covers one TCR beta chain sequence. Its antigen is not known. The data originate from a study of shared clonotypes between healthy human individuals. Overall study results and limits: Sequencing of the sorted subsets was shown by rarefaction to be incomplete despite large depth.

TCRdb's copy holds only in-frame clones and misses some; the assay was immunoSEQ multiplex PCR. This sample yields some 2,500,000 clones, of which roughly 90% are seen a single time; roughly 0.34% belongs to the top ten. This clonotype originated in a man between 18 and 29 years old in good health. Some clones in this sample may be carry-over from other donors' samples. Sequencing input: naive CD4+ T cells from PBMCs. Subset here: CD45RA+ positively selected.

Here the CDR3 reads CASSWQGAGGANVLTF. CDR3 sequence (DNA): TGTGCCAGCAGTTGGCAGGGGGCGGGTGGGGCCAACGTCCTGACTTTC. The chain joins TRBV27 to TRBJ2-6, with 8 bases that match TRBD1. The CDR3 is made up of 16 amino acids. V lost 4 bases and J lost 3; bases outside the gene matches: 5. CDR1 and CDR2 from the germline V gene are MNHEY and SMNVEV (reference sequence). The full variable domain, completed using reference TRBV27 and TRBJ2-6, is EAQVTQNPRYLITVTGKKLTVTCSQNMNHEYMSWYRQDPGLGLRQIYYSMNVEVTDKGDVPEGYKVSRKEKRNFPLILESPSPNQTSLYFCASSWQGAGGANVLTFGAGSRLTVL.